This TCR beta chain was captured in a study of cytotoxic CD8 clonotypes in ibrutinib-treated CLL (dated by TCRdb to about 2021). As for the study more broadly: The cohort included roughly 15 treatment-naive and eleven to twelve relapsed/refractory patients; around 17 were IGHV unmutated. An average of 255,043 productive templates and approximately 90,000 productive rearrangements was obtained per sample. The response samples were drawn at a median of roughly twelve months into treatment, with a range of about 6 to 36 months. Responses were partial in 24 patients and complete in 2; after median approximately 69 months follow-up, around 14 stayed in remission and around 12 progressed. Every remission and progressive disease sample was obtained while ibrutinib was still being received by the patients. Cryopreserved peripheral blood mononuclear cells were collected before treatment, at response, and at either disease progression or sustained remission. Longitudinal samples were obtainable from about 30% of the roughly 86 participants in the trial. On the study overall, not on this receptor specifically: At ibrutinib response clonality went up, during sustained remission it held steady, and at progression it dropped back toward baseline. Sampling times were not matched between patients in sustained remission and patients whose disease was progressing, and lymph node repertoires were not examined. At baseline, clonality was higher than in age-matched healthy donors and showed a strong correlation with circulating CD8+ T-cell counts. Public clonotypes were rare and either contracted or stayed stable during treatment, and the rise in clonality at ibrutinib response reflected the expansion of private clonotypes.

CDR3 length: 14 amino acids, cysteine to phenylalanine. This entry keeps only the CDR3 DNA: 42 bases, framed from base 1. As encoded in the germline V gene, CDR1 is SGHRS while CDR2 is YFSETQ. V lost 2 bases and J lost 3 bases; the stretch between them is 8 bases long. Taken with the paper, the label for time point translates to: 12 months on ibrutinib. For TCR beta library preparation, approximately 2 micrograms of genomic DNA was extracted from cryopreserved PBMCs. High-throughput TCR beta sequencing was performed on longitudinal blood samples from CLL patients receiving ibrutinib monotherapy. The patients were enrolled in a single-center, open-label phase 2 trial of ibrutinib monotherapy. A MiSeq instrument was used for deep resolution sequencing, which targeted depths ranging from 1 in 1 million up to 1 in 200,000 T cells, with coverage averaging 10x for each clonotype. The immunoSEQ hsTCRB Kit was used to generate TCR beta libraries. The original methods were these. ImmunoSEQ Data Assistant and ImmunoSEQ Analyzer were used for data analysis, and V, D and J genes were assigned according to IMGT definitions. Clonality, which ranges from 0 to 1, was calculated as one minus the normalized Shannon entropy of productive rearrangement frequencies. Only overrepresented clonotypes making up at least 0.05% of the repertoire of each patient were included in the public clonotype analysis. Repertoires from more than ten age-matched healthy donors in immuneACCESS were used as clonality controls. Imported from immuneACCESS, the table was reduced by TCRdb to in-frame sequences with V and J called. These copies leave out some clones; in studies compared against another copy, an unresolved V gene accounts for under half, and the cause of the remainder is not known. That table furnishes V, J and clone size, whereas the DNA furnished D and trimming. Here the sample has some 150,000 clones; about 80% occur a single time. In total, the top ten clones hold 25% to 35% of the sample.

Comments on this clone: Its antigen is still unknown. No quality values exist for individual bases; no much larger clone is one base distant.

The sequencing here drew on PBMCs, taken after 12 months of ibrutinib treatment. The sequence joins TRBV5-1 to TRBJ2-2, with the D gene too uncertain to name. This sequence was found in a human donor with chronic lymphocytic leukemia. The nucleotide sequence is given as TGCGCCAGCAGCTTAGGGTCGGACACCGGGGAGCTGTTTTTT. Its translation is CASSLGSDTGELFF.